Below are 24 T cell receptor beta chains sequenced from a single sample in a study of blood T cell repertoires in COVID-19. TCRdb's copy holds only in-frame clones and misses some; the assay was immunoSEQ multiplex PCR. Here the sample spans 200,000 to 250,000 clones, about nine tenths being singletons. Material: PBMCs or T cells enriched from blood (not recorded which). The receptors were gathered from a middle-aged woman with acute COVID-19.

The chain carries TRBV14 and TRBJ2-5; 10 bases align to TRBD2. CDR1 SGHDN and CDR2 FVKESK come from the germline V gene. V lost 4 bases and J lost 3; bases outside the gene matches: 8. This CDR3 spans 16 amino acids. This chain's CDR3 is CASSPASGRTEETQYF. The CDR3 DNA is TGTGCCAGCAGCCCAGCTAGCGGGAGAACCGAAGAGACCCAGTACTTC.

The chain couples TRBV24-1 to TRBJ2-1; D possibly corresponds to TRBD1 (6 bases). Trimming removed 4 bases at V and 11 bases at J, with 14 bases between. Germline V gene sequence: CDR1 KGHDR, CDR2 SFDVKD. The CDR3 consists of 13 residues. The CDR3 spells CATSDRYREKQFF. The CDR3 DNA reads TGTGCCACCAGTGACCGCTACAGGGAGAAGCAGTTCTTC.

CDR3 residues: CASSSSGGRGTGELFF. CDR3 sequence (DNA): TGTGCCAGCAGCTCCTCGGGGGGACGTGGCACCGGGGAGCTGTTTTTT. This chain links TRBV7-9 with TRBJ2-2, with TRBD2 matching over 7 bases. Germline V gene sequence: CDR1 SEHNR, CDR2 FQNEAQ (reference sequence). The V and J ends lost 4 bases and 4 bases, in that order; junction bases with no gene match: 9. The CDR3 is 16 residues long.

V gene TRBV5-1 combines with J gene TRBJ2-3, with D possibly being TRBD2 (5 bases). Looked up from germline, CDR1 is SGHRS and CDR2 is YFSETQ. V gave up 3 bases and J gave up 3 bases, with 17 bases separating them. CDR3 size: 16 residues. The CDR3 is CASSSYKPGKTDTQYF. CDR3 DNA: TGCGCCAGCAGCTCCTACAAACCGGGAAAGACAGATACGCAGTATTTT.

The V and J genes are TRBV28 and TRBJ1-5; 9 positions match TRBD1. Germline lookup yields CDR1 MDHEN and CDR2 SYDVKM. The CDR3 runs 20 residues. The V segment lost 6 bases and the J segment 0 bases; nucleotides outside the gene matches: 18. CDR3 nucleotides: TGTGCCAGCAGAAAAACATTGTTCCGGACAGGGGCTTATAGCAATCAGCCCCAGCATTTT. It encodes CASRKTLFRTGAYSNQPQHF.

A word on this clone: A much larger clone lies a single base off, so this may be a read error. The chain links TRBV11-2 to TRBJ1-5; weak D call: TRBD1 (5 bases). Germline CDR1 SGHAT, CDR2 FQNNGV. This CDR3 has 13 amino acids. Trimming shortened V by 5 bases and J by 3 bases, and 8 bases separated the two germline ends. The CDR3 sequence is CASSRQTNQPQHF. The CDR3 DNA follows: TGTGCCAGCAGCCGACAGACCAATCAGCCCCAGCATTTT.

The chain is built from TRBV15 and TRBJ1-5, with TRBD1 matching over 7 bases. This CDR3 contains 17 residues. The V segment lost 0 bases and the J segment 4 bases; nucleotides outside the gene matches: 9. Germline lookup yields CDR1 LNHNV and CDR2 YYDKDF (reference sequence). This CDR3 reads CATSRDHSAGGNQPQHF. In DNA form, the CDR3 reads TGTGCCACCAGCAGAGATCATTCGGCAGGGGGAAATCAGCCCCAGCATTTT.

CDR3 DNA sequence: TGCAGTGCCACCACAGGTTACGAGCAGTACTTC. Its translation: CSATTGYEQYF. This chain joins TRBV20-1 and TRBJ2-7, with D maybe TRBD1 (5 bases). This CDR3 region has 11 residues. Germline loops: CDR1 DFQATT, CDR2 SNEGSKA (reference sequence). Trimming removed 6 bases at V and 4 bases at J, with 10 bases between.

This chain uses TRBV2 with TRBJ1-1; TRBD1 is a possible D gene (5 bases). V was cut by 5 bases and J by 11 bases, with 12 bases left in between. Germline CDR1 and CDR2: SNHLY and FYNNEI. The CDR3 totals 11 residues. The CDR3 spells CASSPDKRAFF. The DNA of the CDR3 is TGTGCCAGCAGTCCGGACAAGAGGGCTTTCTTT.

The chain combines TRBV21-1 with TRBJ1-5. TRBV21-1 is given as a pseudogene. This CDR3 spans 17 amino acids. The CDR3 loop reads CASSKALWETSNQPQHF. For the CDR3, the DNA is TGTGCCAGCAGCAAAGCGCTTTGGGAGACTAGCAATCAGCCCCAGCATTTT.

The V and J genes are TRBV6-5 and TRBJ1-5; 8 nucleotides line up with TRBD1. Germline V gene lookup returns CDR1 MNHEY and CDR2 SVGAGI. V trimming: 2 bases; J trimming: 6 bases; junction bases outside the gene matches: 3. The CDR3 is 14 residues long. The CDR3 coding sequence is TGTGCCAGCAGTTACGGACAGGGCGGTCAGCCCCAGCATTTT. The encoded protein is CASSYGQGGQPQHF.

CDR3 protein: CASSQDPGNRGGYGYTF. CDR3 DNA sequence: TGCGCCAGCAGCCAAGATCCCGGAAACAGGGGTGGGTATGGCTACACCTTC. The rearrangement links TRBV4-3 to TRBJ1-2, with 7 bases matching TRBD1. V gave up 0 bases and J gave up 5 bases; unmatched junction bases: 12. From germline, CDR1 is LGHNA and CDR2 YSLEER. CDR3 length: 17 amino acids.

The chain employs TRBV5-1 and TRBJ2-3, with 10 positions matching TRBD2. This CDR3 spans 22 amino acids. V dropped 1 base and J dropped 0; count of bases not matched to a gene: 20. Per germline, CDR1 SGHRS and CDR2 YFSETQ. This CDR3 is CASSLPSGPSGTSDYSTDTQYF. CDR3 DNA: TGCGCCAGCAGCTTGCCGAGTGGTCCCTCCGGGACTAGCGATTATAGCACAGATACGCAGTATTTT.

The chain employs TRBV5-1 and TRBJ2-7, with TRBD1 matching over 7 bases. CDR1 and CDR2 from the germline V gene are SGHRS and YFSETQ. The junction had 2 bases not matched to a gene; V was cut back by 0 bases and J by 2 bases. The CDR3 sequence is 14 residues long. This CDR3 is CASSLEQGTYEQYF. The CDR3 bases are TGCGCCAGCAGCTTGGAACAGGGGACCTACGAGCAGTACTTC. Drawing the rest from reference TRBV5-1 and TRBJ2-7, the complete variable domain is KAGVTQTPRYLIKTRGQQVTLSCSPISGHRSVSWYQQTPGQGLQFLFEYFSETQRNKGNFPGRFSGRQFSNSRSEMNVSTLELGDSALYLCASSLEQGTYEQYFGPGTRLTVT.

The chain is built from TRBV9 and TRBJ2-1, with TRBD2 matching 13 bases. The CDR3 has 15 amino acids. CDR1 and CDR2 from the germline V gene are SGDLS and YYNGEE. Losses at the gene ends were 3 bases for V and 4 bases for J; bases not matched to a gene: 1. In DNA, the CDR3 is TGTGCCAGCAGCGGGACTAGCGGGGGATACAATGAGCAGTTCTTC. Amino acid sequence: CASSGTSGGYNEQFF.

The chain recombines TRBV5-4 with TRBJ2-2; TRBD2 aligns across 10 bases. CDR3 size: 14 residues. V lost 4 bases to trimming and J lost 7 bases; unmatched junction nucleotides: 4. Germline CDR1 and CDR2: SGHNT and YYREEE (reference sequence). CDR3 bases: TGTGCCAGCAGCACCGGGACTAGCGTCGGGGAGCTGTTTTTT. It encodes CASSTGTSVGELFF.

The chain couples TRBV18 to TRBJ1-5; the D gene is possibly TRBD1 (5 bases). Trimming pared 4 bases from V and 0 bases from J, leaving 7 bases between. The CDR3 is 14 residues long. CDR1 is KGHSH, CDR2 LQKENI, per germline. Here the CDR3 reads CASSQQDSNQPQHF. The CDR3 bases are TGTGCCAGCTCACAACAGGATAGCAATCAGCCCCAGCATTTT.

This sequence joins TRBV5-1 and TRBJ2-7; 12 bases agree with TRBD1. There are 15 residues in the CDR3. The J segment lost 6 bases and the V segment lost 7 bases, leaving 11 bases of the junction unmatched. Germline V gene data show CDR1 as SGHRS and CDR2 as YFSETQ. CDR3 loop: CASRRGTGGTFEQYF. CDR3 DNA: TGCGCCAGCCGACGGGGGACAGGGGGCACTTTCGAGCAGTACTTC. Full variable domain (rest looked up from reference TRBV5-1 and TRBJ2-7): KAGVTQTPRYLIKTRGQQVTLSCSPISGHRSVSWYQQTPGQGLQFLFEYFSETQRNKGNFPGRFSGRQFSNSRSEMNVSTLELGDSALYLCASRRGTGGTFEQYFGPGTRLTVT.

Only one count was recorded for this clone. The CDR3 region is CSASPMTGAYRSGNQPQHF. Written as DNA, the CDR3 is TGCAGTGCTAGTCCTATGACGGGAGCCTATAGATCAGGCAATCAGCCCCAGCATTTT. The rearrangement links TRBV20-1 to TRBJ1-5; D is ambiguous. Germline V lookup: CDR1 DFQATT, CDR2 SNEGSKA (reference sequence). The ends were cut back, 3 bases at V and 2 bases at J, with 26 bases in the middle. CDR3 length: 19 residues.

This sequence joins TRBV6-2 or TRBV6-3 and TRBJ2-7; TRBD1 is a possible D gene (5 bases). Trimming cost V 0 bases and J 11 bases, with 17 bases left between them. CDR1 MNHEY and CDR2 SVGEGT come from the germline V gene. There are 14 residues in the CDR3. The CDR3 loop reads CASSYSIYRNDKYF. For the CDR3, the DNA is TGTGCCAGCAGTTACTCCATCTACAGGAACGATAAGTACTTC.

This clone has a handful of counts. The V gene is TRBV7-2, the J gene TRBJ2-7; 7 bases agree with TRBD2. The CDR3 runs to 15 residues. Germline V lookup: CDR1 SGHTA, CDR2 FQGNSA. V lost 5 bases to trimming and J lost 6 bases; unmatched junction nucleotides: 13. Here the CDR3 reads CASSPQPGRGVEQYF. CDR3 bases: TGTGCCAGCAGCCCACAACCCGGTCGGGGGGTCGAGCAGTACTTC.

The chain couples TRBV4-1 to TRBJ1-6; TRBD1 matches at 7 bases. V was clipped by 2 bases and J by 5 bases; unmatched bases: 9. This CDR3 spans 17 amino acids. Germline values: CDR1 MGHRA, CDR2 YSYEKL. CDR3 bases: TGCGCCAGCAGCCAATCTCCCGGGACAGTAAATAATTCACCCCTCCACTTT. Amino acid sequence: CASSQSPGTVNNSPLHF.

Note on this clone: Germline is not matched at one junction end, which may reflect a read error. The rearrangement links TRBV11-3 to TRBJ1-1, with D unclear. Looked up from germline, CDR1 is SGHNT and CDR2 is YENEEA. CDR3 length: 13 residues. CDR3 loop: CASSLEVDARAFF. CDR3 sequence (DNA): TGTGCCAGCAGCCTAGAGGTCGACGCCAGGGCTTTCTTT.

V usage is TRBV10-3 and J usage is TRBJ1-2; 11 positions match TRBD1. The CDR3 spans 15 residues. The V gene's germline CDR1 is ENHRY and CDR2 SYGVKD. The ends lost 4 bases at V and 5 bases at J; junction bases unmatched: 6. DNA of the CDR3: TGTGCCATCAGTGCCGCGGGGACAGGGGGTTATGGCTACACCTTC. Amino acid sequence: CAISAAGTGGYGYTF.